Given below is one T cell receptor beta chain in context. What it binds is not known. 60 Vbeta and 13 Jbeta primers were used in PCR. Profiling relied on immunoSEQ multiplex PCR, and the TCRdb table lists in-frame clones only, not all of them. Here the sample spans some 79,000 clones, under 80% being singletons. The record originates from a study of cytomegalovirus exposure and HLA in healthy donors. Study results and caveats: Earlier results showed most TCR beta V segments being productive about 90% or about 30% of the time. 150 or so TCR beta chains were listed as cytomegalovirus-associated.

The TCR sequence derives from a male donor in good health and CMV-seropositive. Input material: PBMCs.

The CDR3, as DNA: TGTGCCAGCAGCGATGGACAGGGTCAATATGGCTACACCTTC. Its translation is CASSDGQGQYGYTF. J is TRBJ1-2 and V is TRBV6-1, with 8 bases matching TRBD1. CDR1 and CDR2 (germline): MNHNS, SASEGT. The CDR3 length is 14 residues. The V and J ends lost 6 bases and 5 bases, in that order; junction bases with no gene match: 8.